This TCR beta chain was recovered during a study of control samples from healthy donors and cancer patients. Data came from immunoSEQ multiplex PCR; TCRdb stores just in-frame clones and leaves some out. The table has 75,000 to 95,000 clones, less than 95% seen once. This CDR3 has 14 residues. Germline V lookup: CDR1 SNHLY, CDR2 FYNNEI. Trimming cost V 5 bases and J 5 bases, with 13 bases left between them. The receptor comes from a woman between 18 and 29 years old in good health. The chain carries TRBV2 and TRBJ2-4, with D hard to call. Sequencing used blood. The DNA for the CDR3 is TGTGCCAGCAGTCCCACCGGGCCCCAAAACATTCAGTACTTC. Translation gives CASSPTGPQNIQYF.